A single sample is the source of the 32 T cell receptor beta chains below, sequenced in a study of CD8+CD57+ T cells in acquired aplastic anemia (dated by TCRdb to the late 2010s). Sequencing took place on an Illumina HiSeq 2000. Profiling of TCR beta VDJ combinations and CDR3 sequences used genomic DNA as the template. TCRdb trimmed the raw reads at Q25, called clones with MiXCR and kept productive beta chains. Identical CDR3 protein sequences are pooled into one entry, listed with their most common genes and DNA. The sample table lists 150,000 to 200,000 distinct CDR3 sequences, 64% of them with a count of one. Roughly 46% of the sample goes to the ten largest clones. The sample taken for sequencing was sorted CD4+, CD8+, or CD8+CD57+ T cells (not recorded which) from PBMCs. The receptors were gathered from a human donor with severe aplastic anemia or a healthy control (not recorded which).

This clonotype showed up many times. The V gene is TRBV29-1, the J gene TRBJ2-7; 7 nucleotides line up with TRBD1. Germline values: CDR1 SQVTM, CDR2 ANQGSEA. The CDR3 spans 14 residues. Trimming took 5 bases from V and 4 from J; bases not matched to a gene: 11. CDR3 bases: TGCAGCGTTTGGGGGCAAGACAGGGCGTACGAGCAGTACTTC. Amino acid sequence: CSVWGQDRAYEQYF.

This chain joins TRBV20-1 and TRBJ1-1, with D possibly matching TRBD1 (6 bases). Looked up from germline, CDR1 is DFQATT and CDR2 is SNEGSKA (reference sequence). The CDR3 extends over 12 amino acids. The germline V and J ends were trimmed by 5 bases and 4 bases, with 11 bases remaining between them. The CDR3 bases are TGCAGTGCTTACAGGGAGGGCACTGAAGCTTTCTTT. Its protein is CSAYREGTEAFF.

The chain recombines TRBV7-2 with TRBJ2-7; 9 bases agree with TRBD1. The CDR3 totals 15 residues. Germline V gene lookup returns CDR1 SGHTA and CDR2 FQGNSA. Trimming removed 5 bases from V and 2 bases from J; junction bases left unmatched: 7. The CDR3 sequence: CASSLGTGNTYEQYF. DNA of the CDR3: TGTGCCAGCAGCCTTGGGACAGGGAATACCTACGAGCAGTACTTC.

This clonotype was seen many times. CDR3 loop: CASSLTGVSNQPQHF. CDR3 sequence (DNA): TGTGCCAGCAGTTTGACAGGGGTAAGCAATCAGCCCCAGCATTTT. The chain carries TRBV28 and TRBJ1-5, with 8 positions matching TRBD1. V shed 3 bases, J shed 1 base, and the junction held 2 bases outside the gene matches. CDR1 is MDHEN and CDR2 is SYDVKM in the germline V gene. The CDR3 loop spans 15 amino acids.

This clonotype came up a few times. The rearrangement links TRBV20-1 to TRBJ2-1; D tentatively reads TRBD1 or TRBD2 (5 bases each). Germline V gene lookup returns CDR1 DFQATT and CDR2 SNEGSKA (reference sequence). This CDR3 is 12 amino acids long. V lost 6 bases to trimming and J lost 10 bases, with 16 bases between them. CDR3 sequence: CSAPEEGLEQFF. CDR3 in DNA: TGCAGTGCCCCTGAAGAGGGGCTGGAGCAGTTCTTC.

This clonotype has only a few counts. The chain is built from TRBV12-5 and TRBJ2-7, with TRBD1 matching 7 bases. The length of the CDR3 is 16 residues. The germline V gene encodes CDR1 LGHNT and CDR2 FRNRAP. The junction had 14 bases not matched to a gene; V was cut back by 6 bases and J by 3 bases. CDR3 sequence (DNA): TGTGCTAGTGGGCCCCCGGGACAGAGAGGGGTCTACGAGCAGTACTTC. This codes for CASGPPGQRGVYEQYF.

Only a few counts were recorded for this clonotype. The chain combines TRBV19 with TRBJ1-5; 7 bases map to TRBD1. Per the germline V gene, CDR1 is LNHDA and CDR2 is SQIVND (reference sequence). This CDR3 contains 15 residues. Trimming at V came to 2 bases and at J to 6 bases, leaving 7 bases not matched to a gene. The CDR3 region is CASSIFPQGGQPQHF. The CDR3, as DNA: TGTGCCAGTAGTATATTCCCGCAGGGGGGTCAGCCCCAGCATTTT.

In its sample, this clonotype ranks as medium-sized. The gene calls are TRBV20-1 and TRBJ1-1, with TRBD1 matching 9 bases. CDR1 is DFQATT, CDR2 SNEGSKA, per germline (reference sequence). The CDR3 is 13 amino acids. J was trimmed by 3 bases and V by 1 base; bases with no gene match: 0. In nucleotides, the CDR3 is TGCAGTGCTAGAGGGACAGGGGACACTGAAGCTTTCTTT. Residues: CSARGTGDTEAFF.

The V call is TRBV10-2, the J call TRBJ1-6, with 11 bases identical to TRBD1. CDR3 length equals 13 residues. Germline V gene data show CDR1 as WSHSY and CDR2 as SAAADI. The V and J ends lost 8 bases and 9 bases, in that order; junction bases with no gene match: 3. The CDR3 spells CASLGQGGSPLHF. In DNA form, the CDR3 reads TGCGCCAGCCTGGGACAGGGGGGTTCACCCCTCCACTTT.

This clonotype was seen a handful of times. The chain recombines TRBV7-9 with TRBJ2-5; D not resolved. The length of the CDR3 is 12 residues. CDR1 SEHNR and CDR2 FQNEAQ come from the germline V gene (reference sequence). Trimming left V 2 bases short and J 5 bases short, with 6 bases between. CDR3 sequence (DNA): TGTGCCAGCAGCTTACTACTGGAGACCCAGTACTTC. Its translation: CASSLLLETQYF.

This clonotype was recorded at least ten times. V is TRBV7-9 and J is TRBJ1-2, with D possibly matching TRBD1 (6 bases). The CDR3 loop spans 15 amino acids. Germline CDR1 and CDR2: SEHNR and FQNEAQ (reference sequence). The germline V and J ends were trimmed by 1 base and 6 bases, with 15 bases remaining between them. CDR3 DNA: TGTGCCAGCAGCTTAGTTCCAGGGGTTGTAGATGGCTACACCTTC. It specifies CASSLVPGVVDGYTF.

This clonotype was detected only once. The chain joins TRBV15 to TRBJ1-2, with 10 bases identical to TRBD1. The germline V gene encodes CDR1 LNHNV and CDR2 YYDKDF (reference sequence). This CDR3 comprises 14 residues. Trimming took 5 bases from V and 8 from J; bases not matched to a gene: 8. The CDR3 here is CATSSRQGARGYTF. Here the CDR3 DNA reads TGTGCCACCAGCTCACGACAGGGGGCAAGGGGCTACACCTTC.

This clonotype has a count of ten or more. V and J are TRBV9 and TRBJ2-4, with TRBD2 identical over 7 bases. There are 15 residues in the CDR3. J gave up 3 bases and V 0 bases, and 3 bases lay outside the gene matches. Germline V lookup: CDR1 SGDLS, CDR2 YYNGEE. The DNA for the CDR3 is TGTGCCAGCAGCGTAGGCGGGGGTGTCAAAAACATTCAGTACTTC. Its protein is CASSVGGGVKNIQYF.

This clonotype showed up just a few times. This rearrangement joins TRBV7-2 to TRBJ2-2; 8 positions agree with TRBD1. This CDR3 region has 15 residues. The junction had 7 bases not matched to a gene; V was cut back by 6 bases and J by 4 bases. CDR1 and CDR2 (germline): SGHTA, FQGNSA. The CDR3 spells CASRLTGEVTGELFF. Written as DNA, the CDR3 is TGTGCCAGCAGGTTGACAGGGGAAGTCACCGGGGAGCTGTTTTTT. Variable domain in full (rest from reference TRBV7-2 and TRBJ2-2): GAGVSQSPSNKVTEKGKDVELRCDPISGHTALYWYRQSLGQGLEFLIYFQGNSAPDKSGLPSDRFSAERTGGSVSTLTIQRTQQEDSAVYLCASRLTGEVTGELFFGEGSRLTVL.

The rearrangement joins TRBV7-2 to TRBJ2-3; 7 nucleotides agree with TRBD1. J gave up 1 base and V 3 bases, and 7 bases lay outside the gene matches. The CDR3 length is 16 residues. The germline gives CDR1 SGHTA, CDR2 FQGNSA. The CDR3 nucleotides read TGTGCCAGCAGCTTCCACCGGGACAGCGGCACAGATACGCAGTATTTT. Translation gives CASSFHRDSGTDTQYF.

V and J are TRBV5-1 and TRBJ2-7; perhaps TRBD1 as D (6 bases). This CDR3 spans 16 amino acids. V lost 6 bases, J lost 3 bases, and 22 bases lay in between. Germline loops: CDR1 SGHRS, CDR2 YFSETQ. CDR3 coding DNA: TGCGCCAGCAACTACAGCGTAGTCGGCAGGGGCTACGAGCAGTACTTC. This encodes CASNYSVVGRGYEQYF. Full variable domain (remainder filled in from reference TRBV5-1 and TRBJ2-7): KAGVTQTPRYLIKTRGQQVTLSCSPISGHRSVSWYQQTPGQGLQFLFEYFSETQRNKGNFPGRFSGRQFSNSRSEMNVSTLELGDSALYLCASNYSVVGRGYEQYFGPGTRLTVT.

The V and J genes are TRBV3-1 and TRBJ1-5; D unclear. V lost 1 base to trimming and J lost 5 bases, with 6 bases between them. The CDR3 length is 13 residues. Germline loops: CDR1 LGHDT, CDR2 YNNKEL (reference sequence). CDR3: CASSQGRDQPQHF. The DNA of the CDR3 is TGTGCCAGCAGCCAAGGAAGGGATCAGCCCCAGCATTTT.

In this sample, this clonotype turned up once. The V gene is TRBV7-6, the J gene TRBJ1-2; no clear D gene. This CDR3 has 14 amino acids. CDR1 and CDR2 from the germline V gene are SGHVS and FNYEAQ. V lost 1 base to trimming and J lost 4 bases, with 10 bases between them. This CDR3 reads CASSLGGIFYGYTF. The CDR3 region has the DNA TGTGCCAGCAGCTTAGGCGGCATTTTCTATGGCTACACCTTC.

This clonotype was found a few times. V is TRBV10-2 and J is TRBJ2-1; TRBD2 aligns across 7 bases. Germline V gene lookup returns CDR1 WSHSY and CDR2 SAAADI. The CDR3 has 15 amino acids. The ends lost 6 bases at V and 5 bases at J; junction bases unmatched: 10. CDR3 region: CASRKGASGNNEQFF. The CDR3 DNA reads as TGCGCCAGCAGAAAAGGAGCTAGCGGCAACAATGAGCAGTTCTTC.

This clonotype was seen many times. J is TRBJ1-3 and V is TRBV14, with a tentative D call TRBD1 (5 bases). The CDR3 has 14 residues. Trimming took 0 bases from V and 8 from J, leaving 11 bases between them. In germline, CDR1 is SGHDN, CDR2 FVKESK. The CDR3 spells CASSQEGRADTIYF. CDR3 in DNA: TGTGCCAGCAGCCAAGAGGGACGGGCGGACACCATATATTTT.

V and J are TRBV19 and TRBJ1-2; maybe TRBD1 (5 bases). Germline V gene sequence: CDR1 LNHDA, CDR2 SQIVND (reference sequence). Trimming cost V 6 bases and J 8 bases, with 19 bases left between them. The length of the CDR3 is 14 residues. CDR3 in DNA: TGTGCCAGTAGGACTAGTACAGGAGTGAAAGGCTACACCTTC. The encoded protein is CASRTSTGVKGYTF.

The J gene is TRBJ1-5, the V gene TRBV24-1; no reliable D call. V lost 7 bases to trimming and J lost 6 bases, with 3 bases between them. The CDR3 consists of 10 residues. The V gene's germline CDR1 is KGHDR and CDR2 SFDVKD. This CDR3 is CATRVQPQHF. The CDR3 DNA reads as TGTGCCACCAGGGTTCAGCCCCAGCATTTT.

The J gene is TRBJ2-7, the V gene TRBV7-9; 7 bases align to TRBD1. Germline V gene data show CDR1 as SEHNR and CDR2 as FQNEAQ (reference sequence). V lost 10 bases and J lost 1; bases outside the gene matches: 10. The CDR3 covers 14 residues. As DNA, the CDR3 is TGTGCCACCAGTGACGGACAGGAGTCCTACGAGCAGTACTTC. Amino acid sequence: CATSDGQESYEQYF.

The V call is TRBV29-1, the J call TRBJ1-1; the match to TRBD1 covers 7 bases. Germline V gene sequence: CDR1 SQVTM, CDR2 ANQGSEA. The CDR3 extends over 13 amino acids. V was pared by 7 bases and J by 6 bases, with 11 bases of the junction left unmatched. This CDR3 reads CSADGQVQAEAFF. The DNA of the CDR3 is TGCAGCGCCGACGGACAGGTTCAGGCTGAAGCTTTCTTT.

The chain joins TRBV5-1 to TRBJ2-7; D is unclear. Germline V lookup: CDR1 SGHRS, CDR2 YFSETQ. V was cut by 0 bases and J by 5 bases, with 12 bases left in between. The CDR3 runs to 14 residues. Here the CDR3 DNA reads TGCGCCAGCAGCTTGGCTCGGGTCTCTGACGAGCAGTACTTC. It translates to CASSLARVSDEQYF.

This clonotype has a single count. The gene calls are TRBV2 and TRBJ1-5, with a tentative D call TRBD1 (5 bases). Germline V CDR1 and CDR2: SNHLY, FYNNEI. Trimming shortened V by 8 bases and J by 3 bases, and 14 bases separated the two germline ends. This CDR3 is built from 14 residues. CDR3 nucleotide sequence: TGTGCCAGCGGAGGGGACGGACCCAATCAGCCCCAGCATTTT. Protein: CASGGDGPNQPQHF.

The table lists this clonotype with many counts. The chain has TRBV11-3 and TRBJ1-1, with TRBD1 identical over 11 bases. The germline CDR1 and CDR2 sequences are SGHNT and YENEEA. The CDR3 is 18 residues long. J was trimmed by 3 bases and V by 5 bases; bases with no gene match: 14. CDR3 coding DNA: TGTGCCAGCAGCCCCTCACCGGGACAGGGGGAGAGGGACACTGAAGCTTTCTTT. It codes for CASSPSPGQGERDTEAFF.

The rearrangement joins TRBV10-3 to TRBJ2-3; 7 bases fit TRBD2. The CDR3 runs to 16 residues. Germline V gene sequence: CDR1 ENHRY, CDR2 SYGVKD. The V and J ends lost 11 bases and 2 bases, in that order; junction bases with no gene match: 16. The CDR3: CAVNRASRGDTDTQYF. As DNA, the CDR3 is TGTGCCGTCAATCGGGCTAGCCGGGGGGACACAGATACGCAGTATTTT.

This chain connects TRBV6-1 to TRBJ2-7, with 7 nucleotides matching TRBD1. CDR3 size: 14 residues. V shed 6 bases and J 5 bases; nucleotides not matched to a gene: 10. Germline V gene lookup returns CDR1 MNHNS and CDR2 SASEGT. In nucleotides, the CDR3 is TGTGCCAGCAGCCCCCGACAGGGAGCCCACGAGCAGTACTTC. Its translation: CASSPRQGAHEQYF.

The chain recombines TRBV9 with TRBJ2-5; TRBD2 matches 9 bases. The CDR3 runs 20 residues. V was pared by 2 bases and J by 5 bases, with 22 bases of the junction left unmatched. Germline V CDR1 and CDR2: SGDLS, YYNGEE. The chain's CDR3 is CASSVEGGTLAGGPLETQYF. For the CDR3, the DNA is TGTGCCAGCAGCGTGGAGGGAGGGACTTTGGCGGGGGGGCCTTTGGAGACCCAGTACTTC.

This chain links TRBV7-9 with TRBJ2-7, with D perhaps matching TRBD2 (5 bases). V was cut by 5 bases and J by 7 bases, with 18 bases left in between. Germline assignment: CDR1 SEHNR and CDR2 FQNEAQ (reference sequence). CDR3 length: 14 residues. The DNA for the CDR3 is TGTGCCAGCAGCGACGGGCCCAACCCGGGGGAGCAGTACTTC. Translated, it gives CASSDGPNPGEQYF.

The chain combines TRBV24-1 with TRBJ2-3, with 7 bases that match TRBD2. The CDR3 has 15 amino acids. In germline, CDR1 is KGHDR, CDR2 SFDVKD. J lost 2 bases, V lost 2 bases, and 3 bases had no gene match. CDR3 sequence: CATSDSSGYTDTQYF. As DNA, the CDR3 is TGTGCCACCAGTGATTCTAGCGGCTACACAGATACGCAGTATTTT.